Following are 14 T cell receptor beta chains from one sample sequenced in a study of Ad26.COV2.S vaccination and SARS-CoV-2 variants. Data came from immunoSEQ multiplex PCR; TCRdb stores just in-frame clones and leaves some out. The table has about 350,000 clones, roughly nine tenths seen once. Material: peripheral blood, obtained after recovery from COVID-19. The receptors were sampled from a human donor who had recovered from COVID-19.

The table lists this clone with a few counts. The rearrangement links TRBV6-6 to TRBJ1-5, with D possibly being TRBD1 (5 bases). Looked up from germline, CDR1 is MNHNY and CDR2 is SVGAGI (reference sequence). This CDR3 region has 14 residues. Between the trimmed V and J ends, which lost 7 bases and 6 bases, there was a span of 16 bases. CDR3 sequence: CASIPGPGGQPQHF. CDR3 DNA: TGTGCCAGCATCCCGGGGCCCGGAGGTCAGCCCCAGCATTTT.

The chain uses TRBV6-5 and TRBJ2-2; perhaps TRBD2 as D (6 bases). The V end was cut by 1 base, the J end by 5 bases, with 11 bases between. Germline lookup yields CDR1 MNHEY and CDR2 SVGAGI. The CDR3 covers 15 residues. The chain's CDR3 is CASSYYGTPTGELFF. The CDR3 DNA reads as TGTGCCAGCAGTTACTACGGGACTCCTACCGGGGAGCTGTTTTTT.

The table lists this clone with a count of one. The chain employs TRBV2 and TRBJ1-2; tentative D call: TRBD1 (5 bases). CDR1 SNHLY and CDR2 FYNNEI come from the germline V gene. The V end lost 5 bases, the J end lost 2 bases, and 15 bases lay between the germline ends. CDR3 length equals 15 residues. The CDR3: CASSTFRDLNYGYTF. Here the CDR3 DNA reads TGTGCCAGCAGTACCTTTAGGGACCTGAACTATGGCTACACCTTC. The full variable domain, rest sourced from reference TRBV2 and TRBJ1-2, is EPEVTQTPSHQVTQMGQEVILRCVPISNHLYFYWYRQILGQKVEFLVSFYNNEISEKSEIFDDQFSVERPDGSNFTLKIRSTKLEDSAMYFCASSTFRDLNYGYTFGSGTRLTVV.

This clone came up once. V is TRBV5-5 and J is TRBJ1-5; no firm D call. V was cut by 3 bases and J by 3 bases, with 10 bases left in between. Germline lookup yields CDR1 SGHKS and CDR2 YYEKEE (reference sequence). The CDR3 totals 14 residues. CDR3 sequence: CASSYGLPNQPQHF. CDR3 in DNA: TGTGCCAGCAGCTACGGACTCCCCAATCAGCCCCAGCATTTT.

This rearrangement joins TRBV6-5 to TRBJ1-1; TRBD1 might be the D (5 bases). In germline, CDR1 is MNHEY, CDR2 SVGAGI. The V end was cut by 1 base, the J end by 4 bases, with 7 bases between. CDR3 length equals 13 residues. CDR3 nucleotide sequence: TGTGCCAGCAGTTACTGGGGGGGCACTGAAGCTTTCTTT. Translation gives CASSYWGGTEAFF.

This clone appeared once. J is TRBJ1-5 and V is TRBV19; D possibly corresponds to TRBD1 (5 bases). Germline assignment: CDR1 LNHDA and CDR2 SQIVND (reference sequence). The CDR3 is 14 amino acids. V was trimmed by 5 bases and J by 4 bases, leaving 12 bases between them. The DNA of the CDR3 is TGTGCCAGTAGTCCAAATTCAGGGAATCAGCCCCAGCATTTT. Translated, it gives CASSPNSGNQPQHF.

The chain recombines TRBV4-1 with TRBJ1-1; 7 positions match TRBD1. The CDR3 loop spans 15 amino acids. Per germline, CDR1 MGHRA and CDR2 YSYEKL. Trimming removed 4 bases from V and 1 base from J; junction bases left unmatched: 6. The CDR3 nucleotides are TGCGCCAGCAGCCCTATTCACAGGGGGAACACTGAAGCTTTCTTT. Translation gives CASSPIHRGNTEAFF.

In DNA form, the CDR3 reads TGTGCCAGCAGTTTTTCCAGGGTGACAATGAACACTGAAGCTTTCTTT. This translates into CASSFSRVTMNTEAFF. The chain links TRBV6-2 or TRBV6-3 to TRBJ1-1; the D gene is possibly TRBD1 (5 bases). The V and J ends lost 4 bases and 0 bases respectively, with 15 bases between them. Germline CDR1 is MNHEY and CDR2 is SVGEGT. This CDR3 is built from 16 residues.

The J gene is TRBJ2-5, the V gene TRBV12-3 or TRBV12-4; D gene uncertain. V lost 6 bases to trimming and J lost 3 bases, with 8 bases between them. The CDR3 has 12 amino acids. CDR3 sequence (DNA): TGTGCCAGCAGGTACCGAAAAGAGACCCAGTACTTC. This encodes CASRYRKETQYF.

The CDR3 DNA reads TGTGCCAGCAGCGTCCAGGGACGGCCTAAGGACATTCAGTACTTC. Its translation: CASSVQGRPKDIQYF. The genes are TRBV9 and TRBJ2-4, with D perhaps assigned TRBD1 or TRBD2 (5 bases each). CDR3 length: 15 residues. Deletions cut 2 bases from V and 8 bases from J, with 17 bases between. From germline, CDR1 is SGDLS and CDR2 YYNGEE.

V usage is TRBV18 and J usage is TRBJ2-1; no definite D call. With 2 bases removed from V and 7 bases from J, the gap between germline ends came to 9 bases. The CDR3 has 13 residues. Per germline, CDR1 KGHSH and CDR2 LQKENI. Here the CDR3 DNA reads TGTGCCAGCTCACCATCGGCCGCAAATGAGCAGTTCTTC. Its translation: CASSPSAANEQFF.

This rearrangement joins TRBV6-2 or TRBV6-3 to TRBJ2-7; weak D call: TRBD1 (7 bases). CDR3 length: 17 amino acids. V dropped 5 bases and J dropped 0 bases, with 20 bases sitting between them. CDR1 and CDR2 (germline): MNHEY, SVGEGT. The CDR3 spells CASSQKQGTGFSYEQYF. The CDR3 region has the DNA TGTGCCAGCAGTCAAAAACAGGGGACTGGCTTCTCCTACGAGCAGTACTTC.

The rearrangement joins TRBV5-4 to TRBJ2-2; perhaps TRBD2 as D (6 bases). Trimming cost V 6 bases and J 0 bases, with 15 bases left between them. This CDR3 is built from 16 residues. Germline CDR1 is SGHNT and CDR2 is YYREEE (reference sequence). The chain's CDR3 is CASTTSGLANTGELFF. Here the CDR3 DNA reads TGTGCCAGCACCACATCGGGACTGGCGAACACCGGGGAGCTGTTTTTT.

This clone has only one observation. This CDR3 reads CASTQGTAANTGELFF. The CDR3 DNA sequence: TGTGCCAGCACGCAGGGGACAGCCGCCAACACCGGGGAGCTGTTTTTT. The J gene is TRBJ2-2, the V gene TRBV18; 7 bases agree with TRBD1. The CDR3 runs to 16 residues. The V gene's germline CDR1 is KGHSH and CDR2 LQKENI. V dropped 8 bases and J dropped 2; count of bases not matched to a gene: 11.